One sample yielded the 3 T cell receptor beta chains listed below, sequenced in a study of sequential checkpoint blockade in melanoma. The treatment here: randomized to nivolumab then ipilimumab (arm A) or the reverse (arm B). Clones were read by immunoSEQ multiplex PCR, and TCRdb kept only the in-frame ones, dropping some. The sample contains 10,000 or so clones, roughly 72% of which appear only once. Sample: CD8+ T cells sorted from blood (inferred from file names), taken from a patient given nivolumab and ipilimumab in sequence. The receptors were gathered from a human donor with melanoma.

This rearrangement joins TRBV2 to TRBJ1-1; TRBD1 matches at 7 bases. CDR3 size: 15 residues. CDR1 is SNHLY and CDR2 is FYNNEI in the germline V gene. V gave up 7 bases and J gave up 0 bases; unmatched junction bases: 8. DNA of the CDR3: TGTGCCAGCACGGGGGCAGGGGGTATGAACACTGAAGCTTTCTTT. Amino acids: CASTGAGGMNTEAFF.

This clone was picked up one time. V gene TRBV4-1 combines with J gene TRBJ1-3; 7 bases are shared with TRBD1. This CDR3 has 17 amino acids. Trimming at V came to 0 bases and at J to 0 bases, leaving 5 bases not matched to a gene. In germline, CDR1 is MGHRA, CDR2 YSYEKL. The CDR3 bases are TGCGCCAGCAGCCAAGATCTAGGGGGCACCTCTGGAAACACCATATATTTT. Its protein product is CASSQDLGGTSGNTIYF.

The chain is built from TRBV6-1 and TRBJ2-3; 9 bases are shared with TRBD2. Germline V gene lookup returns CDR1 MNHNS and CDR2 SASEGT. Trimming cost V 0 bases and J 4 bases; bases outside gene matches: 2. The CDR3 contains 15 residues. The CDR3 sequence: CASSEASGSPDTQYF. CDR3 nucleotide sequence: TGTGCCAGCAGTGAAGCTAGCGGGAGCCCAGATACGCAGTATTTT.